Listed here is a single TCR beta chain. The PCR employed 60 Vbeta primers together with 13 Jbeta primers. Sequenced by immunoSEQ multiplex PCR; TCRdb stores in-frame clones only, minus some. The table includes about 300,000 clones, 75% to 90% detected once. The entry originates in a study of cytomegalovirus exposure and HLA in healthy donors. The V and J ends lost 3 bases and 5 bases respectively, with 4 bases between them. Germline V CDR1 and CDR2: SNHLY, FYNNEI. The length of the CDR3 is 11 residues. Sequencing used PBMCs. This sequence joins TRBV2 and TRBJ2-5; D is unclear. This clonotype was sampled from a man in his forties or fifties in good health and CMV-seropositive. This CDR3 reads CASSDEETQYF. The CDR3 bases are TGTGCCAGCAGTGATGAGGAGACCCAGTACTTC. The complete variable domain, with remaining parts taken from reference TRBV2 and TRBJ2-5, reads EPEVTQTPSHQVTQMGQEVILRCVPISNHLYFYWYRQILGQKVEFLVSFYNNEISEKSEIFDDQFSVERPDGSNFTLKIRSTKLEDSAMYFCASSDEETQYFGPGTRLLVL.